A selection of T cell receptor beta chains follows, all from one sample in a study of post-analysis software for immune sequencing data. Each CDR3 protein gets one entry after TCRdb re-called the PCR reads with MiXCR. This table has roughly 600,000 distinct CDR3 sequences, around 44% appearing once. The sequenced material came from blood. The receptors originated from a girl aged 10 to 17 with multiple sclerosis. Each CDR3 is given with its conserved first and last residue. D genes are given only for firm matches. Clone sizes are given selectively: once, few, many, or a class where the clone is expanded.

d_call j_call clone_size v_call cdr3_aa cdr3_nt
TRBD1 TRBJ2-7 - TRBV7-9 CASSIPGQGGYEQYF TGTGCCAGCAGCATTCCGGGACAGGGGGGCTACGAGCAGTACTTC
TRBD2 TRBJ2-7 - TRBV25-1 CASRLAGVRAPWAVLPLSYEQYF TGTGCCAGCAGACTAGCGGGAGTAAGGGCCCCTTGGGCCGTTCTTCCCCTCTCCTACGAGCAGTACTTC
TRBD1 TRBJ1-2 few TRBV12-3/TRBV12-4 CASSRGDSYYGYTF TGTGCCAGCAGTCGCGGGGACAGCTACTATGGCTACACCTTC
- TRBJ2-3 few TRBV7-2 CASRPDYLTDTQYF TGTGCCAGCAGGCCGGACTACCTCACAGATACGCAGTATTTT
TRBD1 TRBJ1-1 - TRBV29-1 CSVEGKDRVMVAFF TGCAGCGTTGAAGGTAAGGACAGGGTGATGGTTGCTTTCTTT
- TRBJ2-5 once TRBV5-5 CASSREGRGAGETQYF TGTGCCAGCAGCAGGGAGGGACGGGGGGCCGGGGAGACCCAGTACTTC
TRBD1 TRBJ1-5 - TRBV9 CASSVSDRENQPQHF TGTGCCAGCAGCGTATCGGACAGGGAGAATCAGCCCCAGCATTTT
- TRBJ1-5 - TRBV12-3/TRBV12-4 CASSEDGLNQPQHF TGTGCCAGCAGTGAGGACGGCCTCAATCAGCCCCAGCATTTT
TRBD1 TRBJ1-2 - TRBV7-9 CASSLTGRTGYTF TGTGCCAGCAGCTTGACAGGGAGAACAGGCTACACCTTC
TRBD2 TRBJ2-7 - TRBV4-2 CASSQVWRLAGEVNYEQYF TGTGCCAGCAGCCAAGTATGGCGGCTAGCGGGAGAGGTAAACTACGAGCAGTACTTC
- TRBJ2-7 - TRBV7-8 CASSAGPNYEQYF TGTGCCAGCAGCGCGGGGCCAAACTACGAGCAGTACTTC
TRBD1 TRBJ1-2 - TRBV6-5 CASSLTGGDTYGYTF TGTGCCAGCAGTCTCACAGGGGGAGATACCTATGGCTACACCTTC
- TRBJ2-7 - TRBV21-1 CASSRTSQGPRNYEQYF TGTGCCAGCAGCCGGACGAGCCAGGGGCCTCGGAACTACGAGCAGTACTTC
TRBD2 TRBJ2-7 few TRBV6-1 CASSPNVLGLGSSYEQYF TGTGCCAGCAGCCCAAATGTTCTAGGACTAGGGAGCTCCTACGAGCAGTACTTC
TRBD1 TRBJ1-6 - TRBV5-1 CASSLEQGANSPLHF TGCGCCAGCAGCTTGGAGCAGGGGGCAAATTCACCCCTCCACTTT
- TRBJ2-6 - TRBV4-1 CASSQDQTENYSGANVLTF TGCGCCAGCAGCCAAGATCAGACAGAAAACTACTCTGGGGCCAACGTCCTGACTTTC
TRBD1 TRBJ2-1 - TRBV7-9 CASSPAWDRNLGSHEQFF TGTGCCAGCAGCCCAGCTTGGGACAGGAACCTCGGGTCGCATGAGCAGTTCTTC
TRBD2 TRBJ2-1 - TRBV12-3/TRBV12-4 CASTRLAGGFYNEQFF TGTGCCAGCACCCGACTAGCGGGGGGTTTCTACAATGAGCAGTTCTTC
- TRBJ2-5 - TRBV6-6 CASRHPVVSQETQYF TGTGCCAGCAGACACCCCGTAGTATCCCAAGAGACCCAGTACTTC
TRBD2 TRBJ2-5 - TRBV7-6 CASSLVETSKNEQYF TGTGCCAGCAGCTTAGTGGAGACTAGCAAAAATGAGCAGTACTTC
TRBD1 TRBJ2-3 many TRBV6-4 CASSDGTGGTDTQYF TGTGCCAGCAGTGACGGGACAGGGGGCACAGATACGCAGTATTTT
- TRBJ1-6 few TRBV9 CASSPSAGNNSPLHF TGTGCCAGCAGCCCCAGCGCAGGGAATAATTCACCCCTCCACTTT
- TRBJ2-3 few TRBV24-1 CATSDPTGNTDTQYF TGTGCCACCAGTGATCCAACAGGGAACACAGATACGCAGTATTTT
- TRBJ2-3 few TRBV10-3 CAIGGTIFTDTQYF TGTGCCATCGGTGGGACAATTTTCACAGATACGCAGTATTTT
TRBD2 TRBJ2-1 - TRBV11-3 CASSALAGGEYNEQFF TGTGCCAGCAGCGCGCTAGCGGGAGGGGAATACAATGAGCAGTTCTTC
- TRBJ2-5 once TRBV24-1 CATSDLHQYQETQYF TGTGCCACCAGTGATTTGCACCAGTACCAAGAGACCCAGTACTTC
- TRBJ2-7 - TRBV20-1 CSARGVGGTDPYEQYF TGCAGTGCTAGAGGCGTTGGAGGGACGGATCCCTACGAGCAGTACTTC
- TRBJ1-2 few TRBV6-5 CASSSLQENYGYTF TGTGCCAGCAGTTCCCTACAGGAGAACTATGGCTACACCTTC
TRBD2 TRBJ2-7 - TRBV20-1 CSASQLAAYEQNF TGCAGTGCTAGTCAGCTAGCGGCCTACGAGCAGAACTTC
TRBD1 TRBJ2-7 once TRBV7-8 CASSLEWDSGYEQYF TGTGCCAGCAGCTTAGAATGGGACAGCGGCTACGAGCAGTACTTC
- TRBJ2-7 - TRBV12-3/TRBV12-4 CASSSPRTSYEQYF TGTGCCTCGTCTAGCCCCCGGACCTCCTACGAGCAGTACTTC
- TRBJ1-2 few TRBV5-5 CASSFFLVLRQDYGYTF TGTGCCAGCAGCTTTTTTTTGGTCTTACGGCAGGACTATGGCTACACCTTC
TRBD2 TRBJ2-7 - TRBV20-1 CSARVRLAGVSYEQYF TGCAGTGCTAGAGTGAGGCTAGCGGGGGTCTCCTACGAGCAGTACTTC
TRBD1 TRBJ1-1 - TRBV5-1 CASSLLSGTVNTEAFF TGCGCCAGCAGCTTACTTTCAGGGACAGTGAACACTGAAGCTTTCTTT
TRBD2 TRBJ2-1 few TRBV20-1 CSAILLTSSSYNEQFF TGCAGTGCTATCCTTTTGACTAGCAGCTCCTACAATGAGCAGTTCTTC
- TRBJ2-7 - TRBV12-3/TRBV12-4 CASSQAGREFYYEQYF TGTGCCAGCAGCCAAGCGGGCAGGGAATTTTATTACGAGCAGTACTTC
- TRBJ2-7 - TRBV10-3 CAISERTVTSYEQYF TGTGCCATCAGTGAGAGGACGGTAACATCCTACGAGCAGTACTTC
TRBD2 TRBJ2-1 few TRBV12-3/TRBV12-4 CASLRTSLGDEQFF TGTGCCAGCCTCCGGACTAGCCTGGGGGATGAGCAGTTCTTC
- TRBJ2-7 few TRBV7-9 CASSSSTDSHEQYF TGTGCCAGCAGCTCCTCTACCGACAGCCACGAGCAGTACTTC
- TRBJ1-2 few TRBV12-3/TRBV12-4 CASSLVGRGYTF TGTGCCAGCAGTTTAGTCGGGAGGGGCTACACCTTC
TRBD2 TRBJ2-7 - TRBV6-2/TRBV6-3 CASSRGGDEQYF TGTGCCAGCAGTCGCGGGGGGGACGAGCAGTACTTC
TRBD2 TRBJ2-1 many TRBV10-2 CASSDATSGYNEQFF TGCGCCAGCAGTGATGCGACTAGCGGGTACAATGAGCAGTTCTTC
- TRBJ2-1 - TRBV7-9 CASSLVMGHNEQFF TGTGCCAGCAGCTTAGTAATGGGCCACAATGAGCAGTTCTTC
TRBD2 TRBJ2-5 many TRBV12-3/TRBV12-4 CASSWASSGSVIETQYF TGTGCCAGCAGCTGGGCCTCCAGCGGGAGTGTTATCGAGACCCAGTACTTC
TRBD2 TRBJ2-3 - TRBV7-3 CASSFRGGPSDTQYF TGTGCCAGCAGCTTCCGGGGGGGCCCGTCCGATACGCAGTATTTT
TRBD1 TRBJ2-5 once TRBV4-1 CASSFQLLARDRAQETQYF TGCGCCAGCAGTTTCCAGCTACTCGCCCGGGACAGGGCCCAAGAGACCCAGTACTTC
- TRBJ1-6 few TRBV7-2 CASRPLPGGSPLHF TGTGCCAGCAGGCCTCTTCCGGGGGGTTCACCCCTCCACTTT
- TRBJ2-3 few TRBV12-3/TRBV12-4 CASSLEIATTDTQYF TGTGCCAGCAGTTTAGAGATAGCCACCACAGATACGCAGTATTTT
- TRBJ2-7 few TRBV10-3 CAISVTDRSYEQYF TGTGCCATCAGTGTTACAGACAGGAGCTACGAGCAGTACTTC
- TRBJ2-7 few TRBV12-3/TRBV12-4 CASSHQGRSAYEQYF TGTGCCAGCAGTCACCAGGGACGGAGCGCATACGAGCAGTACTTC
- TRBJ2-2 - TRBV12-3/TRBV12-4 CASSNLRAAYGTGELFF TGTGCCAGCAGCAACCTCAGGGCGGCCTACGGCACCGGGGAGCTGTTTTTT
- TRBJ1-2 - TRBV5-1 CASSLNMDYTF TGCGCCAGCAGCTTAAACATGGACTACACCTTC
TRBD2 TRBJ2-1 - TRBV5-1 CASSVSGRAEGEQFF TGCGCCAGCAGCGTTAGCGGGAGGGCCGAAGGAGAGCAGTTCTTC
- TRBJ1-1 - TRBV4-1 CASSRGEDIMNTEAFF TGCGCCAGCAGCCGGGGGGAGGACATCATGAACACTGAAGCTTTCTTT
- TRBJ1-2 - TRBV27 CASKAPNAANYGYTF TGTGCCAGCAAGGCCCCAAACGCGGCTAACTATGGCTACACCTTC